Following are 3 T cell receptor beta chains from one sample sequenced in a study of CD8+CD57+ T cells in acquired aplastic anemia. TCR beta VDJ and CDR3 profiling used genomic DNA as template. In TCRdb, the reads were re-called with MiXCR into one record per CDR3 protein. The top ten hold under 5% of the sample, which has 400,000 to 500,000 distinct CDR3 sequences, about two thirds seen once. The sequenced sample was sorted CD4+, CD8+, or CD8+CD57+ T cells (not recorded which) from PBMCs. These receptors were collected from a human donor in good health, serving as a control.

V gene TRBV28 combines with J gene TRBJ1-1; D is unclear. Germline V gene lookup returns CDR1 MDHEN and CDR2 SYDVKM. This CDR3 region has 16 residues. The V gene lost 5 bases and the J gene lost 0 bases, with 16 bases spanning the gap. The CDR3 nucleotides read TGTGCCAGCAGTGCCCCCCTTACGAAGGTGAACACTGAAGCTTTCTTT. It is translated as CASSAPLTKVNTEAFF.

The chain combines TRBV5-5 with TRBJ1-5; D remains ambiguous. Germline CDR1 is SGHKS and CDR2 is YYEKEE (reference sequence). CDR3 size: 15 residues. V lost 0 bases and J lost 7, with 14 bases in between. The CDR3 DNA reads as TGTGCCAGCAGCTTGGAGGCAGGCCCTGGCCAGCCCCAGCATTTT. It specifies CASSLEAGPGQPQHF.

Turning to this clonotype: The junction and the germline gene differ at one end; a read error may be behind it. This sequence joins TRBV2 and TRBJ2-1; possibly TRBD2 for D (5 bases). CDR1 and CDR2 (germline): SNHLY, FYNNEI. The CDR3 runs 15 residues. CDR3 residues: CASSSVGSDYNQQFF. The CDR3 nucleotides read TGTGCCAGCAGTTCAGTCGGCAGTGACTACAATCAGCAGTTCTTC.